The next 8 T cell receptor beta chains were all read from a single sample in a study of OX40 agonist ivuxolimab in advanced cancers. Repertoires were generated with immunoSEQ multiplex PCR, while TCRdb's copy carries only in-frame clones and drops some. The table includes fewer than 100,000 clones, less than 90% detected once. The material sequenced was CD4+ or CD8+ T cells sorted from blood, taken in a trial of the OX40 agonist ivuxolimab. These receptors were obtained from an adult with an advanced solid tumor such as melanoma, head and neck, liver or kidney cancer.

The J gene is TRBJ2-3, the V gene TRBV9; unclear D gene. Per germline, CDR1 SGDLS and CDR2 YYNGEE. This CDR3 is built from 15 residues. The V end lost 0 bases, the J end lost 0 bases, and 8 bases lay between the germline ends. The CDR3 sequence is CASSVVGKSTDTQYF. CDR3 coding DNA: TGTGCCAGCAGCGTAGTCGGCAAAAGCACAGATACGCAGTATTTT.

CDR3 coding DNA: TGTGCCAGCAGTTACTCGTTTGGGTCCTACGAGCAGTACTTC. It specifies CASSYSFGSYEQYF. V is TRBV6-6 and J is TRBJ2-7; no clear D. The germline V and J ends were trimmed by 0 bases and 1 base, with 7 bases remaining between them. The germline V gene encodes CDR1 MNHNY and CDR2 SVGAGI (reference sequence). The CDR3 is made up of 14 amino acids.

V and J are TRBV28 and TRBJ1-1; 7 bases match TRBD1. Germline CDR1 and CDR2: MDHEN and SYDVKM. The V segment lost 5 bases and the J segment 5 bases; nucleotides outside the gene matches: 5. This CDR3 has 13 amino acids. CDR3 nucleotides: TGTGCCAGCAGTGATACAGGGGAGACTGAAGCTTTCTTT. Translated, it gives CASSDTGETEAFF.

Details on this clone: A much larger clone differs by one base, so this may be a read error. J is TRBJ1-3 and V is TRBV30; D gene uncertain. This CDR3 contains 13 residues. Germline V gene lookup returns CDR1 GTSNPN and CDR2 SVGIG (reference sequence). Trimming cost V 8 bases and J 0 bases, with 11 bases left between them. CDR3: CATEMSSGNTIYF. The CDR3 nucleotides read TGTGCCACCGAAATGAGCTCTGGAAACACCATATATTTT.

The chain carries TRBV6-5 and TRBJ2-2; unclear D gene. V was cut by 3 bases and J by 0 bases, with 8 bases left in between. The CDR3 runs to 15 residues. Germline V lookup: CDR1 MNHEY, CDR2 SVGAGI. CDR3 DNA sequence: TGTGCCAGCAGTTATTTTAGGGCGAACACCGGGGAGCTGTTTTTT. It translates to CASSYFRANTGELFF.

This rearrangement joins TRBV6-5 to TRBJ2-5, with D perhaps given as TRBD1 or TRBD2 (5 bases each). V was trimmed by 0 bases and J by 3 bases, leaving 14 bases between them. Germline V gene sequence: CDR1 MNHEY, CDR2 SVGAGI. The CDR3 sequence is 16 residues long. CDR3 DNA: TGTGCCAGCAGTTACTCGAGGGGCAGCCTAAAAGAGACCCAGTACTTC. Protein product: CASSYSRGSLKETQYF.

In its sample, this clone was seen once. This CDR3 reads CATSGQFGYTF. In DNA form, the CDR3 reads TGTGCCACCTCCGGACAGTTTGGCTACACCTTC. This chain joins TRBV25-1 and TRBJ1-2, with D tentatively TRBD1 (6 bases). V gave up 10 bases and J gave up 7 bases, with 13 bases separating them. The germline V gene has CDR1 MGHDK and CDR2 SYGVNS. The CDR3 length is 11 residues.

The rearrangement links TRBV9 to TRBJ2-2; D might be TRBD1 (6 bases). The CDR3 loop spans 19 amino acids. Trimming left V 4 bases short and J 3 bases short, with 25 bases between. Germline assignment: CDR1 SGDLS and CDR2 YYNGEE. For the CDR3, the DNA is TGTGCCAGCAGCACCCCCCCCAACCCCGGGACACCCGACACCGGGGAGCTGTTTTTT. Encoded protein: CASSTPPNPGTPDTGELFF. The entire variable domain, with the rest obtained from reference TRBV9 and TRBJ2-2, is as follows: DSGVTQTPKHLITATGQRVTLRCSPRSGDLSVYWYQQSLDQGLQFLIQYYNGEERAKGNILERFSAQQFPDLHSELNLSSLELGDSALYFCASSTPPNPGTPDTGELFFGEGSRLTVL.